This entry features one T cell receptor (beta chain) sequence. Its binding antigen is unknown. Within one base of it there is no much larger clone, and no base qualities were kept. The CDR3 holds 13 amino acids from the cysteine to the phenylalanine. Just CDR3 DNA is preserved here, 39 bases in frame from base 1. The germline V gene yields MNHEY for CDR1 and SVGAGI for CDR2. V is reduced by 4 bases and J by 7 bases, leaving a spacing of 13 bases between them. This record belongs to a study of control samples from healthy donors and cancer patients (TCRdb year 2020). Library prep was done by the immunoSEQ multiplex PCR assay. As stored in TCRdb, this immuneACCESS dataset retains in-frame rearrangements with V and J assigned. A fraction of the clones does not appear; measured against another copy, unresolved V genes explain less than half of the discrepancy, and the remainder lacks a known reason. Here the sample has 75,000 to 80,000 clones; 89% occur a single time. Of the sample, over 9% falls within the top ten clones.

The receptor chain draws on TRBV6-5 and TRBJ1-2, with the D segment identity uncertain. The TCR comes from a woman aged 45-65 years with colorectal cancer. Sequencing was performed on PBMCs. The CDR3 in this case is CASSSTTSSGYTF. Here is the DNA: TGTGCCAGCAGTTCCACAACCTCCTCTGGCTACACCTTC.